This T cell receptor beta chain was profiled in a study of cytomegalovirus exposure and HLA in healthy donors. The PCR contained 60 Vbeta and 13 Jbeta primers. Generated by immunoSEQ multiplex PCR, the TCRdb table keeps only in-frame clones and is missing some. The table includes around 170,000 clones, about three quarters detected once. A remark on this clone: Its cognate antigen is unknown.

Study observations and caveats: The majority of CMV-associated TCR beta chains were reported as apparently HLA-restricted in a later analysis. A later analysis showed HLA-associated TCR beta chains outstripping equally common others in clonal expansion. The study labeled fewer than 200 TCR beta chains cytomegalovirus-associated.

Losses at the gene ends were 6 bases for V and 5 bases for J; bases not matched to a gene: 2. This CDR3 is built from 13 residues. Germline loops: CDR1 ENHRY, CDR2 SYGVKD. The sample taken for sequencing was PBMCs. This clonotype was sampled from a man younger than 30 in good health and CMV-seronegative. The chain is built from TRBV10-3 and TRBJ1-1; 11 bases align to TRBD1. CDR3 nucleotides: TGTGCCATCAGCCGGGACAGGGGGACTGAAGCTTTCTTT. This encodes CAISRDRGTEAFF.